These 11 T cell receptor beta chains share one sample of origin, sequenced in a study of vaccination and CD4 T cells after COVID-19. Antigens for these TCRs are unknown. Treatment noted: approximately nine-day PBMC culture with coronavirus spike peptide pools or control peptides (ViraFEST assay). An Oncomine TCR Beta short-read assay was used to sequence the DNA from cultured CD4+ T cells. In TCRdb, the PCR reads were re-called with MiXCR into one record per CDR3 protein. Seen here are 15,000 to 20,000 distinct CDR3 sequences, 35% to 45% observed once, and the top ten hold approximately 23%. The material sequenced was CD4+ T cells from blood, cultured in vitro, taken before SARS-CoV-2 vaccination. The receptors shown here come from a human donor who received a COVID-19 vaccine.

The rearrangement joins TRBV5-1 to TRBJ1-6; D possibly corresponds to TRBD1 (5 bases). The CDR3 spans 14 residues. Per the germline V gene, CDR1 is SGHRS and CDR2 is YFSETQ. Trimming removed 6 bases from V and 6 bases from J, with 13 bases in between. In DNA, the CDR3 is TGCGCCAGCAAATTAGGGGCAGGTAATTCACCCCTCCACTTT. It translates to CASKLGAGNSPLHF.

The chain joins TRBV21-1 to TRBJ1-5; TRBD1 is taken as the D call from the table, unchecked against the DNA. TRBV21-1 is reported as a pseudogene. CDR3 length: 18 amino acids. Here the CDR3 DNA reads TGTGCCAGCAGCAAAGTCGGCCAGGCGAGGGGTAGCAATCAGCCCCAGCATTTT. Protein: CASSKVGQARGSNQPQHF.

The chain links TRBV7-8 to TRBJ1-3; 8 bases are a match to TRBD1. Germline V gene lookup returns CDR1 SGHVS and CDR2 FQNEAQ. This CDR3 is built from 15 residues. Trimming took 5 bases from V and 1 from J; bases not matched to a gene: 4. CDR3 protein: CASSPGGPSGNTIYF. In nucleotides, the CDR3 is TGTGCCAGCAGCCCAGGGGGCCCTTCTGGAAACACCATATATTTT.

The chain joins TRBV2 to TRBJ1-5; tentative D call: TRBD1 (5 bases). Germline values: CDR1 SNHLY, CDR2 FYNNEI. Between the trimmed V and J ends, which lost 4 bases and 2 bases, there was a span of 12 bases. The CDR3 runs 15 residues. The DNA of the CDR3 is TGTGCCAGCAGTGGGGGGGTCCTGGGCAATCAGCCCCAGCATTTT. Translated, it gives CASSGGVLGNQPQHF. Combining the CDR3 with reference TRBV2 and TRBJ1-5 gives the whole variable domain EPEVTQTPSHQVTQMGQEVILRCVPISNHLYFYWYRQILGQKVEFLVSFYNNEISEKSEIFDDQFSVERPDGSNFTLKIRSTKLEDSAMYFCASSGGVLGNQPQHFGDGTRLSIL.

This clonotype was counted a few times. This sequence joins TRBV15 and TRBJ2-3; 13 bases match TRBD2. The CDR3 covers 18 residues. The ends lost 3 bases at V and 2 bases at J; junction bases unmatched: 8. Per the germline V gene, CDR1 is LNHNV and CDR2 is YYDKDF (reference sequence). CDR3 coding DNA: TGTGCCACCAGCAGCCGGACTAGCGGGGGAGGGTTCACAGATACGCAGTATTTT. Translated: CATSSRTSGGGFTDTQYF.

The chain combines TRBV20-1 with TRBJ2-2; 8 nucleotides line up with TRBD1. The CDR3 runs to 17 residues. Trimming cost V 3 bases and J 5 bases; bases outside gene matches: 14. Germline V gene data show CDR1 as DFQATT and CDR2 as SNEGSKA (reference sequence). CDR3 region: CSARHSPGQDWTGELFF. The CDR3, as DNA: TGCAGTGCTAGGCACTCCCCGGGACAGGATTGGACCGGGGAGCTGTTTTTT.

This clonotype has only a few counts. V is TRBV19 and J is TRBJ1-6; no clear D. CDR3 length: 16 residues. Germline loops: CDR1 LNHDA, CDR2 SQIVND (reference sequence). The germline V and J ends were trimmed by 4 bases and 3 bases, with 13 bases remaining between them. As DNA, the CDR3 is TGTGCCAGTAGTAACCGATTGCGGGACTATAATTCACCCCTCCACTTT. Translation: CASSNRLRDYNSPLHF.

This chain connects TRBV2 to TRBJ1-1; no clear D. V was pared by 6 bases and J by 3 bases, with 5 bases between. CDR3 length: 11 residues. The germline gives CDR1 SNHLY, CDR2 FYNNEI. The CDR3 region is CASRAYTEAFF. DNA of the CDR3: TGTGCCAGCAGAGCGTACACTGAAGCTTTCTTT.

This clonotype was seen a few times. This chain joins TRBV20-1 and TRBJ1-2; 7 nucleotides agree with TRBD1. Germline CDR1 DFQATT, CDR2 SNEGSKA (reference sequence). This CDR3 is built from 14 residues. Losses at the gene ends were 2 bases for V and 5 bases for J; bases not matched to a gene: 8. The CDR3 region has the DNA TGCAGTGCTAGATTAAAGGGGGCTCGGTATGGCTACACCTTC. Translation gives CSARLKGARYGYTF.

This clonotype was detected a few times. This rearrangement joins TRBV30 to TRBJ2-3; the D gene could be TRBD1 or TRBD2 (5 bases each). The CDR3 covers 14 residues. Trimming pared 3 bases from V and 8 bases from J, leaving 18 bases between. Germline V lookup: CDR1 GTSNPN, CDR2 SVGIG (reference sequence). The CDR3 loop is CAWRVVSGTGTQYF. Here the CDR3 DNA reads TGTGCCTGGAGGGTCGTAAGTGGGACCGGTACGCAGTATTTT.

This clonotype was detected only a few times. CDR3 bases: TGTGCCAGCCAGGTCGGTGGAGGAACTGAAGCTTTCTTT. This gives the protein CASQVGGGTEAFF. The chain has TRBV19 and TRBJ1-1; D call uncertain. V was shortened by 9 bases and J by 5 bases, with 16 bases between the two germline ends. Germline V gene sequence: CDR1 LNHDA, CDR2 SQIVND (reference sequence). The CDR3 loop spans 13 amino acids.